This T cell receptor beta chain was identified in a study of cytomegalovirus exposure and HLA in healthy donors. Across the whole study: Early released data comprised around 85 million unique TCRs from HLA-typed donors. General study results and limits: In vitro, three CMV-associated chains proved specific for CMV antigens. Later on, a genetic analysis was performed. It linked a missense variant in DCLRE1C with V- and J-gene trimming of TCR beta.

A multiplex PCR was run with 60 Vbeta primers and 13 Jbeta primers. Assay used: immunoSEQ multiplex PCR; TCRdb lists only in-frame clones, some missing. The table includes about 120,000 clones, approximately 80% detected once. Looked up from germline, CDR1 is SGDLS and CDR2 is YYNGEE. Between the trimmed V and J ends, which lost 0 bases and 6 bases, there was a span of 13 bases. The CDR3 is 14 amino acids. To note about this clone: The antigen remains unidentified.

This receptor was obtained from a middle-aged man in good health and CMV-seronegative. The material sequenced was PBMCs. The V and J genes are TRBV9 and TRBJ2-7; D is possibly TRBD1 (6 bases). CDR3 region: CASSVEPYRAEQYF. DNA for the CDR3: TGTGCCAGCAGCGTAGAGCCCTACAGGGCCGAGCAGTACTTC.